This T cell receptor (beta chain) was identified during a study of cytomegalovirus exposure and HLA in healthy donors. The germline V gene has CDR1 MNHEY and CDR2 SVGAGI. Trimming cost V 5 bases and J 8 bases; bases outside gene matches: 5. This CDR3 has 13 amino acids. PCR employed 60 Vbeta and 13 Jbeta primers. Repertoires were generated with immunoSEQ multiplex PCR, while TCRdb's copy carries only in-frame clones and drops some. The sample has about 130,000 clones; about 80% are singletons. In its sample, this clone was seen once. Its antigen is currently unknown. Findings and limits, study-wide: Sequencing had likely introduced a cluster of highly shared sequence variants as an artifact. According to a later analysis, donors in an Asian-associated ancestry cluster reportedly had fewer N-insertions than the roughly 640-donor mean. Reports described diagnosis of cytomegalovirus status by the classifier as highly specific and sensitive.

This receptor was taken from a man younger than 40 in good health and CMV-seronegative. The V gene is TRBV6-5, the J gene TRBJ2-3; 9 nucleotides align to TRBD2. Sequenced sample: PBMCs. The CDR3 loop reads CASSVAGGSTQYF. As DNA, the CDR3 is TGTGCCAGCAGTGTGGCGGGAGGGTCTACGCAGTATTTT.